Following are 18 T cell receptor beta chains from one sample sequenced in a study of T cell clonality in common variable immunodeficiency (dated by TCRdb to 2015 to 2017). The investigation overall reported the following: CVID TCRbeta sequences reportedly showed fewer deletions and N-nucleotide insertions and lacked highly modified clones with 13 or more V deletions.

Library generation was performed with the immunoSEQ multiplex PCR assay. TCRdb retrieved this table from immuneACCESS and kept in-frame rearrangements only. Not all clones are present; in checked studies, unresolved V genes account for under half, and no reason is known for the remainder. The sample table holds roughly 16,000 clones. The top ten constitute roughly 4.9% of the sample. Their recognized antigens are unknown. The sample consisted of peripheral blood mononuclear cells. These receptors came from a human donor with common variable immunodeficiency.

Regarding this clone: The DNA ends 3 residues before the CDR3 does, and the rest of the CDR3 is filled in from the germline J gene. The rearrangement links TRBV19 to TRBJ2-2; D perhaps matches TRBD2 (6 bases). The CDR3 spans 12 residues. The V gene lost 10 bases and the J gene lost 5 bases, with 11 bases spanning the gap. Germline CDR1 and CDR2: LNHDA and SQIVND (reference sequence). CDR3 region: CATGTGTGELFF. CDR3 DNA (partial): TGTGCCACCGGGACTGGGACCGGGGAG. The whole variable domain, filled in from reference TRBV19 and TRBJ2-2, reads DGGITQSPKYLFRKEGQNVTLSCEQNLNHDAMYWYRQDPGQGLRLIYYSQIVNDFQKGDIAEGYSVSREKKESFPLTVTSAQKNPTAFYLCATGTGTGELFFGEGSRLTVL.

A remark on this clone: The read halts 3 residues ahead of the CDR3 end, with the missing end drawn from the germline J gene. The chain recombines TRBV18 with TRBJ1-2; 8 nucleotides line up with TRBD1. Germline lookup yields CDR1 KGHSH and CDR2 LQKENI. The CDR3 loop spans 14 amino acids. The CDR3 bases that were read are TGTGCCAGCTCACCGACCGGACAGGGAGGCGGC. Amino acid sequence: CASSPTGQGGG. In full, the CDR3 reads CASSPTGQGGGYTF.

On this clone: The read comes to an end 3 residues before the CDR3 does, leaving the germline J gene to fill in the end. J is TRBJ2-3 and V is TRBV7-3, with 7 bases identical to TRBD1. CDR1 SGHTA and CDR2 FQGTGA come from the germline V gene. The junction had 9 bases not matched to a gene; V was cut back by 5 bases and J by 4 bases. The CDR3 loop spans 15 amino acids. The CDR3 DNA, read in part, is TGTGCCAGCAGCGCCCGAAGGGGGCTCGCAGATACG. Its translation is CASSARRGLADT. The whole CDR3 is CASSARRGLADTQYF. The variable domain in full, completed from reference TRBV7-3 and TRBJ2-3, reads GAGVSQTPSNKVTEKGKYVELRCDPISGHTALYWYRQSLGQGPEFLIYFQGTGAADDSGLPNDRFFAVRPEGSVSTLKIQRTERGDSAVYLCASSARRGLADTQYFGPGTRLTVL.

Points on this clone: The sequence runs out 3 residues before the end of the CDR3; the remainder is reconstructed from the germline J gene. This chain uses TRBV23-1 with TRBJ1-3, with TRBD1 as a possible D gene (5 bases). Being an ORF, TRBV23-1 has a function that is uncertain. V dropped 1 base and J dropped 4 bases, with 11 bases sitting between them. The CDR3 totals 15 residues. CDR3 region: CASSQFWTPGNTIYF. The DNA read from the CDR3 is TGCGCCAGCAGTCAATTTTGGACACCCGGAAACACC.

Details on this clone: The read is 3 residues too short to cover the CDR3 end, so that end is filled in from the germline J gene. The genes are TRBV20-1 and TRBJ2-2, with D perhaps TRBD1 (5 bases). V was clipped by 3 bases and J by 4 bases, with 12 bases between them. The CDR3 loop spans 14 amino acids. In germline, CDR1 is DFQATT, CDR2 SNEGSKA (reference sequence). The CDR3 bases that were read are TGCAGTGCTAGGTGGCAGGGTGGCACCGGGGAG. Amino acids: CSARWQGGTGE. Given in full, the CDR3 is CSARWQGGTGELFF.

As to this clone: The read terminates 3 residues ahead of where the CDR3 ends, so the germline J gene completes it. The chain combines TRBV5-6 with TRBJ2-7, with TRBD2 matching 7 bases. CDR1 SGHDT and CDR2 YYEEEE come from the germline V gene. The junction had 4 bases not matched to a gene; V was cut back by 3 bases and J by 1 base. CDR3 length: 14 amino acids. CDR3 DNA, as far as it was read: TGTGCCAGCAGCTCCGGGACTATGTCCTACGAG. This gives the protein CASSSGTMSYE. The full-length CDR3 reads as CASSSGTMSYEQYF.

Note on this clone: The read is 3 residues too short to cover the CDR3 end, so that end is filled in from the germline J gene. The chain couples TRBV7-2 to TRBJ2-7; a weak D match, TRBD2 (6 bases). From germline, CDR1 is SGHTA and CDR2 FQGNSA. This CDR3 is built from 15 residues. V lost 3 bases and J lost 2, with 14 bases in between. CDR3 sequence: CASSFTGTETYEQYF. The sequenced part of the CDR3 DNA is TGTGCCAGCAGCTTCACCGGGACTGAGACCTACGAG.

According to its frequency, this clone is medium-sized (0.01 to 0.1%). Read data end 3 residues before the CDR3 end; the end is taken from the germline J gene. V usage is TRBV5-1 and J usage is TRBJ2-3; TRBD2 might be the D (6 bases). The CDR3 sequence is 15 residues long. Trimming cost V 0 bases and J 1 base, with 9 bases left between them. Per germline, CDR1 SGHRS and CDR2 YFSETQ. The CDR3 DNA, read in part, is TGCGCCAGCAGCTTGGCGGGGGATGGCACAGATACG. Its protein product is CASSLAGDGTDT. The full CDR3 reads CASSLAGDGTDTQYF. Full variable domain (outside the CDR3, taken from reference TRBV5-1 and TRBJ2-3): KAGVTQTPRYLIKTRGQQVTLSCSPISGHRSVSWYQQTPGQGLQFLFEYFSETQRNKGNFPGRFSGRQFSNSRSEMNVSTLELGDSALYLCASSLAGDGTDTQYFGPGTRLTVL.

Notes on this clone: The CDR3 extends 3 residues past the end of the read, so its final part is completed from the germline J gene. The J gene is TRBJ2-5, the V gene TRBV20-1; D gene unclear. Germline CDR1 reads DFQATT; CDR2 reads SNEGSKA (reference sequence). CDR3 length equals 11 residues. Trimming cost V 6 bases and J 5 bases, with 10 bases left between them. CDR3 DNA (partial): TGCAGTGCGAATCAAGGGGAGACC. Its protein is CSANQGET. In full, the CDR3 is CSANQGETQYF.

To note about this clone: The read terminates 3 residues before the CDR3 end, so the remaining end is supplied by the germline J gene. The chain couples TRBV20-1 to TRBJ1-5; 8 nucleotides line up with TRBD1. This CDR3 is built from 17 residues. Germline V CDR1 and CDR2: DFQATT, SNEGSKA (reference sequence). After removal of 5 bases from V and 0 bases from J, the junction contained 12 bases not matched to a gene. Here the CDR3 reads CSAGRAETGVSNQPQHF. The DNA read from the CDR3 is TGCAGTGCTGGTAGAGCCGAGACAGGGGTTAGCAATCAGCCC.

Worth noting for this clone: The read ends 3 residues shy of where the CDR3 ends; the end is completed using the germline J gene. The rearrangement joins TRBV5-1 to TRBJ2-7; 10 bases are shared with TRBD1. Germline V gene sequence: CDR1 SGHRS, CDR2 YFSETQ. V gave up 0 bases and J gave up 5 bases; unmatched junction bases: 5. This CDR3 spans 15 amino acids. The CDR3 loop is CASSLVTGGWNEQYF. The covered CDR3 bases are TGCGCCAGCAGCTTGGTGACAGGGGGCTGGAACGAG.

In regard to this clone: The read comes to an end 3 residues before the CDR3 does, leaving the germline J gene to fill in the end. The chain couples TRBV6-2 or TRBV6-3 to TRBJ1-5; the D gene is possibly TRBD1 (6 bases). V was cut by 7 bases and J by 6 bases, with 19 bases left in between. Germline V gene data show CDR1 as MNHEY and CDR2 as SVGEGT. The CDR3 is 15 residues long. The part of the CDR3 DNA that was read is TGTGCCAGCACTCTAGAAGGGACATTTACTCAGCCC. Protein sequence: CASTLEGTFTQP. The CDR3 reads in full as CASTLEGTFTQPQHF.

On this clone: Read sequence stops 3 residues before the CDR3 end, and the germline J gene provides the missing end. V is TRBV13 and J is TRBJ2-7; 8 positions match TRBD1. The V gene's germline CDR1 is PRHDT and CDR2 FYEKMQ (reference sequence). J was trimmed by 0 bases and V by 1 base; bases with no gene match: 5. The CDR3 runs to 16 residues. The DNA read from the CDR3 is TGTGCCAGCAGCTTAGACCGGACAGGGAACTCCTACGAG. Protein sequence: CASSLDRTGNSYE. The full CDR3 protein reads CASSLDRTGNSYEQYF.

As concerns this clone: The CDR3 is cut off 3 residues early in the read; its end comes from the germline J gene. The V and J genes are TRBV20-1 and TRBJ2-5; D might be TRBD2 (6 bases). Germline lookup yields CDR1 DFQATT and CDR2 SNEGSKA (reference sequence). This CDR3 has 14 amino acids. Deletions cut 4 bases from V and 1 base from J, with 13 bases between. The CDR3 DNA, read in part, is TGCAGTGCTAATCAGCGGGTCTCCCAAGAGACC. This sequence encodes CSANQRVSQET. In full, the CDR3 reads CSANQRVSQETQYF.

In regard to this clone: The CDR3 extends 3 residues past the end of the read, so its final part is completed from the germline J gene. J is TRBJ1-4 and V is TRBV30, with 7 bases lining up with TRBD1. This CDR3 comprises 14 residues. In germline, CDR1 is GTSNPN, CDR2 SVGIG (reference sequence). V was clipped by 3 bases and J by 8 bases; unmatched bases: 9. CDR3 sequence: CAWSGAGGREKLFF. The part of the CDR3 DNA that was read is TGTGCCTGGAGCGGGGCAGGGGGAAGGGAAAAA. Filled out from reference TRBV30 and TRBJ1-4, the complete variable domain reads SQTIHQWPATLVQPVGSPLSLECTVEGTSNPNLYWYRQAAGRGLQLLFYSVGIGQISSEVPQNLSASRPQDRQFILSSKKLLLSDSGFYLCAWSGAGGREKLFFGSGTQLSVL.

This clone is classed as medium-sized by frequency. The CDR3 extends 3 residues past the end of the read, so its final part is completed from the germline J gene. The chain combines TRBV5-1 with TRBJ1-6; 7 bases map to TRBD1. J lost 6 bases, V lost 0 bases, and 9 bases had no gene match. The CDR3 is 17 residues long. Per the germline V gene, CDR1 is SGHRS and CDR2 is YFSETQ. The CDR3 bases that were read are TGCGCCAGCAGCTTGGTGATAGGGGGCCGTGGTAATTCACCC. Protein sequence: CASSLVIGGRGNSP. The CDR3 reads in full as CASSLVIGGRGNSPLHF.

Note on this clone: Read data end 3 residues before the CDR3 end; the end is taken from the germline J gene. The V gene is TRBV10-3, the J gene TRBJ2-3; D possibly corresponds to TRBD2 (5 bases). Per the germline V gene, CDR1 is ENHRY and CDR2 is SYGVKD. The CDR3 has 12 residues. Trimming pared 5 bases from V and 4 bases from J, leaving 7 bases between. CDR3 bases read: TGTGCCATCAGTCTAGCTGCAGATACG. The encoded protein is CAISLAADT. The whole CDR3 region reads CAISLAADTQYF.

In the case of this clone: Read sequence stops 3 residues before the CDR3 end, and the germline J gene provides the missing end. The chain combines TRBV2 with TRBJ2-3; D might be TRBD2 (5 bases). Germline CDR1 reads SNHLY; CDR2 reads FYNNEI. V was clipped by 5 bases and J by 3 bases, with 12 bases between them. The CDR3 is made up of 14 amino acids. CDR3 sequence reads: CASSIVRVTDTQYF. The covered CDR3 bases are TGTGCCAGCAGTATAGTGAGGGTTACAGATACG. Full variable domain (outside the CDR3, taken from reference TRBV2 and TRBJ2-3): EPEVTQTPSHQVTQMGQEVILRCVPISNHLYFYWYRQILGQKVEFLVSFYNNEISEKSEIFDDQFSVERPDGSNFTLKIRSTKLEDSAMYFCASSIVRVTDTQYFGPGTRLTVL.